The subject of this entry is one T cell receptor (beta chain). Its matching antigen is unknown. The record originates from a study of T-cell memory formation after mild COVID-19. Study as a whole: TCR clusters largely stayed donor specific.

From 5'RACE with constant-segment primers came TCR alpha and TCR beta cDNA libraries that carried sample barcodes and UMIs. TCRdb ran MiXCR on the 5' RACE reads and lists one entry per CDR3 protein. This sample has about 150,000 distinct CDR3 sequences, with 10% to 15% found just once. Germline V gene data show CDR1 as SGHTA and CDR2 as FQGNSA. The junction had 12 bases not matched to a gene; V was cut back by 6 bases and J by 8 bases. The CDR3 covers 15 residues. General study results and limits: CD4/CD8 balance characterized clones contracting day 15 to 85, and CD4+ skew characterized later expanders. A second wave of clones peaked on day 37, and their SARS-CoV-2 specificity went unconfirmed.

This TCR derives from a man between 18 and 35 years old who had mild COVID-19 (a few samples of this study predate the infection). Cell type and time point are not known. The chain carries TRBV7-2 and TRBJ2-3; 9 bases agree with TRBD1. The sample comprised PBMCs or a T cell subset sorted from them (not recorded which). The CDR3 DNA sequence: TGTGCCAGCAGATATACCGGGACAGGGTCAACTACGCAGTATTTT. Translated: CASRYTGTGSTTQYF. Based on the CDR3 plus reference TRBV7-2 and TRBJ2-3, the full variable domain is GAGVSQSPSNKVTEKGKDVELRCDPISGHTALYWYRQSLGQGLEFLIYFQGNSAPDKSGLPSDRFSAERTGGSVSTLTIQRTQQEDSAVYLCASRYTGTGSTTQYFGPGTRLTVL.